Below, one TCR beta chain is given with its context. V was trimmed by 0 bases and J by 3 bases, leaving 9 bases between them. This CDR3 is 15 amino acids long. The germline gives CDR1 LNHNV, CDR2 YYDKDF (reference sequence). This specimen comes from a study of T cell changes during pregnancy in multiple sclerosis. Sequencing used immunoSEQ multiplex PCR; TCRdb keeps in-frame clones, though not all of them. The repertoire includes about 76,000 clones, just over 90% of them detected once, and 2.5% to 3% sits in the top ten. The clonotype comes from a female donor with multiple sclerosis, enrolled in a pregnancy study. The chain employs TRBV15 and TRBJ1-5; D ambiguous. Specimen: peripheral blood, collected in the second trimester of pregnancy. The CDR3 region is CATSREVASNQPQHF. In DNA, the CDR3 is TGTGCCACCAGCAGAGAAGTGGCCTCCAATCAGCCCCAGCATTTT.